These T cell receptor beta chains were read from a single sample in a study of T cell changes during pregnancy in multiple sclerosis. Assay used: immunoSEQ multiplex PCR; TCRdb lists only in-frame clones, some missing. The sample has just under 80,000 clones; 90% to 95% are singletons. Sequencing was performed on peripheral blood, taken in the first trimester of pregnancy. The origin of the receptors is a female donor with multiple sclerosis, enrolled in a pregnancy study. Both conserved end residues are part of each CDR3. The order of the fields is D gene, J gene, V gene, clone size, CDR3 DNA, CDR3 protein. A D gene is named only where the DNA matches it firmly. Size values are once, few and many counts, or a class for expanded clones, and some rows have none.

D gene: TRBD1; J gene: TRBJ1-1; V gene: TRBV29-1; clone size: NA; CDR3 DNA: TGCAGCGCCTACACAGGGGTGCACACTGAAGCTTTCTTT; CDR3 protein: CSAYTGVHTEAFF
D gene: TRBD1; J gene: TRBJ1-4; V gene: TRBV2; clone size: NA; CDR3 DNA: TGTGCCAGCAATACAGGGGGCTCGAGTGAAAAACTGTTTTTT; CDR3 protein: CASNTGGSSEKLFF
D gene: TRBD2; J gene: TRBJ2-1; V gene: TRBV27; clone size: NA; CDR3 DNA: TGTGCCAGCAGCCCTTACGGACTAGCGGGAGAGCAGTTCTTC; CDR3 protein: CASSPYGLAGEQFF
D gene: NA; J gene: TRBJ1-2; V gene: TRBV27; clone size: NA; CDR3 DNA: TGTGCCAGCAGTTTGGACACAAACTATGGCTACACCTTC; CDR3 protein: CASSLDTNYGYTF
D gene: TRBD2; J gene: TRBJ2-5; V gene: TRBV19; clone size: NA; CDR3 DNA: TGTGCCAGTAGTCTTAGCGGGAGGGCCGGCGAGACCCAGTACTTC; CDR3 protein: CASSLSGRAGETQYF
D gene: NA; J gene: TRBJ1-1; V gene: TRBV19; clone size: NA; CDR3 DNA: TGTGCCACTAGAGGCGCGTACGGGACTAACACTGAAGCTTTCTTT; CDR3 protein: CATRGAYGTNTEAFF
D gene: NA; J gene: TRBJ1-4; V gene: TRBV28; clone size: NA; CDR3 DNA: TGTGCCAGCAGTCTCAGTGAAAAACTGTTTTTT; CDR3 protein: CASSLSEKLFF
D gene: NA; J gene: TRBJ1-1; V gene: TRBV6-6; clone size: NA; CDR3 DNA: TGTGCCAGCAGTTACCTCCGGCCAGGGCTGAACACTGAAGCTTTCTTT; CDR3 protein: CASSYLRPGLNTEAFF
D gene: TRBD2; J gene: TRBJ2-1; V gene: TRBV7-3; clone size: NA; CDR3 DNA: TGTGCCAGCAGCCCCCAGGGTGGGGGGGGATACAATGAGCAGTTCTTC; CDR3 protein: CASSPQGGGGYNEQFF
D gene: NA; J gene: TRBJ1-2; V gene: TRBV6-5; clone size: NA; CDR3 DNA: TGTGCCAGCAGCCTTGGGCAGGGCCTCTATGGCTACACCTTC; CDR3 protein: CASSLGQGLYGYTF
D gene: TRBD2; J gene: TRBJ2-3; V gene: TRBV7-9; clone size: NA; CDR3 DNA: TGTGCCAGCAGCTCAAGCGGGAAAAGTCCAGATACGCAGTATTTT; CDR3 protein: CASSSSGKSPDTQYF
D gene: NA; J gene: TRBJ2-3; V gene: TRBV4-1; clone size: NA; CDR3 DNA: TGCGCCAGCACCCCATTGCAGGGAGGCGATACGCAGTATTTT; CDR3 protein: CASTPLQGGDTQYF
D gene: TRBD2; J gene: TRBJ2-6; V gene: TRBV2; clone size: NA; CDR3 DNA: TGTGCCAGCAGTGAACATGGGGGGGCTGGGGCCAACGTCCTGACTTTC; CDR3 protein: CASSEHGGAGANVLTF
D gene: TRBD2; J gene: TRBJ2-7; V gene: TRBV4-1; clone size: few; CDR3 DNA: TGCGCCAGCAGCTCTACCGGGACTAGCGCCTCCTACGAGCAGTACTTC; CDR3 protein: CASSSTGTSASYEQYF
D gene: NA; J gene: TRBJ1-4; V gene: TRBV28; clone size: NA; CDR3 DNA: TGTGCCAGCAGCACTGGACAGTCAGTCGGTGAAAAACTGTTTTTT; CDR3 protein: CASSTGQSVGEKLFF
D gene: NA; J gene: TRBJ2-7; V gene: TRBV19; clone size: NA; CDR3 DNA: TGTGCCAGTAGTATGAGGACCAGGGACACCCCCCTAAGGTCCTACGAGCAGTACTTC; CDR3 protein: CASSMRTRDTPLRSYEQYF
D gene: NA; J gene: TRBJ1-2; V gene: TRBV2; clone size: once; CDR3 DNA: TGTGCCAGCAGTGAAGGAGGCTATGGCTACACCTTC; CDR3 protein: CASSEGGYGYTF
D gene: TRBD1; J gene: TRBJ2-7; V gene: TRBV5-5; clone size: once; CDR3 DNA: TGTGCCAGCAGCGGACAGGGGGCATGGGACGAGCAGTACTTC; CDR3 protein: CASSGQGAWDEQYF
D gene: NA; J gene: TRBJ2-1; V gene: TRBV6-4; clone size: NA; CDR3 DNA: TGTGCCAGCAGTGGACGGGGCGGGGCAGGCTACAATGAGCAGTTCTTC; CDR3 protein: CASSGRGGAGYNEQFF
D gene: TRBD1; J gene: TRBJ1-5; V gene: TRBV28; clone size: NA; CDR3 DNA: TGTGCCAGCAGACGACAGGGGCTTCCCAATCAGCCCCAGCATTTT; CDR3 protein: CASRRQGLPNQPQHF
D gene: NA; J gene: TRBJ2-7; V gene: TRBV10-3; clone size: NA; CDR3 DNA: TGTGCCATCAGTGAGTCTGGACAGAGCTACGAGCAGTACTTC; CDR3 protein: CAISESGQSYEQYF
D gene: NA; J gene: TRBJ1-6; V gene: TRBV13; clone size: NA; CDR3 DNA: TGTGCCAGCAGCACCCGCACTTATAATTCACCCCTCCACTTT; CDR3 protein: CASSTRTYNSPLHF
D gene: TRBD1; J gene: TRBJ2-7; V gene: TRBV23-1; clone size: NA; CDR3 DNA: TGCGCCAGCAGGGTCATCCGGGACAGGGCTTCCTACGAGCAGTACTTC; CDR3 protein: CASRVIRDRASYEQYF
D gene: TRBD1; J gene: TRBJ1-1; V gene: TRBV7-8; clone size: NA; CDR3 DNA: TGTGCCAGCAGCGACCAGACAGGGGACACTGAAGCTTTCTTT; CDR3 protein: CASSDQTGDTEAFF
D gene: NA; J gene: TRBJ2-7; V gene: TRBV7-2; clone size: NA; CDR3 DNA: TGTGCCAGCAGTCTCTCCTACGAGCAGTACTTC; CDR3 protein: CASSLSYEQYF
D gene: NA; J gene: TRBJ2-1; V gene: TRBV7-7; clone size: few; CDR3 DNA: TGTGCCAGCAGCTTAGGAGGGCCGAATAATGAGCAGTTCTTC; CDR3 protein: CASSLGGPNNEQFF
D gene: TRBD2; J gene: TRBJ2-3; V gene: TRBV7-2; clone size: NA; CDR3 DNA: TGTGCCAGCACCACAACCGGGACTAGTTCGTCAGATACGCAGTATTTT; CDR3 protein: CASTTTGTSSSDTQYF
D gene: NA; J gene: TRBJ1-2; V gene: TRBV6-1; clone size: NA; CDR3 DNA: TGTGCCAGCAGTGACTTGGGAGGCGCGCGTCCAAACTATGGCTACACCTTC; CDR3 protein: CASSDLGGARPNYGYTF
D gene: TRBD2; J gene: TRBJ2-2; V gene: TRBV7-3; clone size: NA; CDR3 DNA: TGTGCCAGCAGCTCAAAGCGACTAGCGGGAGGCAGGTTTGGAAACACCGGGGAGCTGTTTTTT; CDR3 protein: CASSSKRLAGGRFGNTGELFF
D gene: NA; J gene: TRBJ2-1; V gene: TRBV13; clone size: NA; CDR3 DNA: TGTGCCAGCAGCTTAGTAGGGAGCTCCTACAATGAGCAGTTCTTC; CDR3 protein: CASSLVGSSYNEQFF
D gene: NA; J gene: TRBJ1-3; V gene: TRBV7-2; clone size: NA; CDR3 DNA: TGTGCCTCCAGGGGAGACGGAAACACCATATATTTT; CDR3 protein: CASRGDGNTIYF
D gene: NA; J gene: TRBJ1-2; V gene: TRBV7-9; clone size: NA; CDR3 DNA: TGTGCCAGCAGCCCCGGGGGGGCGCACGGCTACACCTTC; CDR3 protein: CASSPGGAHGYTF
D gene: TRBD1; J gene: TRBJ1-5; V gene: TRBV6-1; clone size: NA; CDR3 DNA: TGTGCCAGCAGTGGCGGGACAGGGGCGAATCAGCCCCAGCATTTT; CDR3 protein: CASSGGTGANQPQHF
D gene: NA; J gene: TRBJ1-1; V gene: TRBV10-3; clone size: NA; CDR3 DNA: TGTGCCATCAGTGAGTCGGGTTTCGGTCCAGAGGAATCTTTCTTT; CDR3 protein: CAISESGFGPEESFF
D gene: TRBD2; J gene: TRBJ2-7; V gene: TRBV7-9; clone size: NA; CDR3 DNA: TGTGCCAGCAGCTCTCTAGCGGGAGTGGGCGAGCAGTACTTC; CDR3 protein: CASSSLAGVGEQYF
D gene: TRBD2; J gene: TRBJ2-1; V gene: TRBV11-2; clone size: NA; CDR3 DNA: TGTGCCAGCAGCCTCCGGACCCATTCGACGGGAGGTTATAATGATGAGCAGTTCTTC; CDR3 protein: CASSLRTHSTGGYNDEQFF
D gene: TRBD1; J gene: TRBJ1-3; V gene: TRBV25-1; clone size: once; CDR3 DNA: TGTGCCAGCAGTGATCCCGGGACAGGGTGGGGCACCATATATTTT; CDR3 protein: CASSDPGTGWGTIYF
D gene: TRBD2; J gene: TRBJ2-3; V gene: TRBV29-1; clone size: NA; CDR3 DNA: TGCAGCGTTGAAGATCGACTAGCGGGGGCTACAGATACGCAGTATTTT; CDR3 protein: CSVEDRLAGATDTQYF
D gene: TRBD1; J gene: TRBJ1-1; V gene: TRBV9; clone size: NA; CDR3 DNA: TGTGCCAGCAGCGTAGAGCAGGGGGCGCGGAACACTGAAGCTTTCTTT; CDR3 protein: CASSVEQGARNTEAFF
D gene: TRBD1; J gene: TRBJ1-5; V gene: TRBV19; clone size: NA; CDR3 DNA: TGTGCCAGTAGTTGGACAGGGGGCGCGGCGAATCAGCCCCAGCATTTT; CDR3 protein: CASSWTGGAANQPQHF
D gene: TRBD2; J gene: TRBJ2-3; V gene: TRBV11-2; clone size: NA; CDR3 DNA: TGTGCCAGCTCCCCTGGGCTGGGAATCAGGGAGGGTCCAGATACGCAGTATTTT; CDR3 protein: CASSPGLGIREGPDTQYF
D gene: NA; J gene: TRBJ2-2; V gene: TRBV15; clone size: NA; CDR3 DNA: TGTGCCACCAGCAGAGAAGGAGGCAGGAACACCGGGGAGCTGTTTTTT; CDR3 protein: CATSREGGRNTGELFF
D gene: NA; J gene: TRBJ1-5; V gene: TRBV6-5; clone size: NA; CDR3 DNA: TGTGCCAGCAGTTCTCGAGGGAACAATCAGCCCCAGCATTTT; CDR3 protein: CASSSRGNNQPQHF
D gene: TRBD1; J gene: TRBJ2-7; V gene: TRBV27; clone size: NA; CDR3 DNA: TGTGCCAGCAGTTTTAGGCCGGGACAGGGGGCTTACGAGCAGTACTTC; CDR3 protein: CASSFRPGQGAYEQYF
D gene: NA; J gene: TRBJ2-6; V gene: TRBV4-2; clone size: NA; CDR3 DNA: TGTGCCAGCAGCCACCTCGGACGGGAACGCCCTGGGGCCAACGTCCTGACTTTC; CDR3 protein: CASSHLGRERPGANVLTF
D gene: TRBD2; J gene: TRBJ2-1; V gene: TRBV5-8; clone size: NA; CDR3 DNA: TGTGCCAGCAGCCCCCGGGCTAGCGGGAACTACAATGAGCAGTTCTTC; CDR3 protein: CASSPRASGNYNEQFF
D gene: TRBD1; J gene: TRBJ2-1; V gene: TRBV6-1; clone size: NA; CDR3 DNA: TGTGCCACCACGCAAGGACAGGGGAAGCAGTTCTTC; CDR3 protein: CATTQGQGKQFF
D gene: NA; J gene: TRBJ1-2; V gene: TRBV23-1; clone size: NA; CDR3 DNA: TGCGCCATCATCGGAGGGACCTATGGCTACACCTTC; CDR3 protein: CAIIGGTYGYTF
D gene: NA; J gene: TRBJ2-5; V gene: TRBV4-3; clone size: NA; CDR3 DNA: TGCGCCAGCAGCCAAGATCGAGAGACCCAGTACTTC; CDR3 protein: CASSQDRETQYF
D gene: NA; J gene: TRBJ1-4; V gene: TRBV19; clone size: NA; CDR3 DNA: TGTGCCAGTAGTCCTCAGGGGTGGACTAATGAAAAACTGTTTTTT; CDR3 protein: CASSPQGWTNEKLFF
D gene: TRBD1; J gene: TRBJ1-5; V gene: TRBV4-1; clone size: NA; CDR3 DNA: TGCGCCAGCAGCTCTACAGGGGAAGGAAATCAGCCCCAGCATTTT; CDR3 protein: CASSSTGEGNQPQHF
D gene: TRBD1; J gene: TRBJ2-7; V gene: TRBV4-1; clone size: NA; CDR3 DNA: TGCGCCAGCAGCTTTACACCGGGACAGGCCCCCTACGAGCAGTACTTC; CDR3 protein: CASSFTPGQAPYEQYF
D gene: NA; J gene: TRBJ2-5; V gene: TRBV6-6; clone size: NA; CDR3 DNA: TGTGCCAGCAGGCGAAGCGCGGGGCCTTTGGAGACCCAGTACTTC; CDR3 protein: CASRRSAGPLETQYF
D gene: NA; J gene: TRBJ2-1; V gene: TRBV11-2; clone size: NA; CDR3 DNA: TGTGCCAGCAGCTTAGTTCGGGGTTCCTACAATGAGCAGTTCTTC; CDR3 protein: CASSLVRGSYNEQFF
D gene: NA; J gene: TRBJ2-2; V gene: TRBV7-3; clone size: NA; CDR3 DNA: TGTGCCAGCAGCTTAAAACTCACCGGGGAGCTGTTTTTT; CDR3 protein: CASSLKLTGELFF
D gene: TRBD1; J gene: TRBJ2-5; V gene: TRBV2; clone size: NA; CDR3 DNA: TGTGCCAGCAGTGAACTTGCGACAGGGGGCCAAGAGACCCAGTACTTC; CDR3 protein: CASSELATGGQETQYF
D gene: NA; J gene: TRBJ2-7; V gene: TRBV19; clone size: NA; CDR3 DNA: TGTGCCAGTAGTACCAGGGTTACACTGTACGAGCAGTACTTC; CDR3 protein: CASSTRVTLYEQYF
D gene: TRBD1; J gene: TRBJ2-5; V gene: TRBV14; clone size: NA; CDR3 DNA: TGTGCCAGCAGCCAACGGGACAGATTCCAAGAGACCCAGTACTTC; CDR3 protein: CASSQRDRFQETQYF
D gene: NA; J gene: TRBJ2-1; V gene: TRBV27; clone size: NA; CDR3 DNA: TGTGCCAGCAATCGGGGAAACCACAATGAGCAGTTCTTC; CDR3 protein: CASNRGNHNEQFF